This T cell receptor beta chain was profiled in a study of shared clonotypes between healthy human individuals. Germline V lookup: CDR1 MNHEY, CDR2 SMNVEV (reference sequence). V lost 2 bases, J lost 4 bases, and 6 bases stayed unmatched. This CDR3 spans 17 amino acids. Naive CD8 cells were CD45RO-negative, positively selected for CCR7, excluding terminally differentiated effector memory CD45RA+ cells. The method was immunoSEQ multiplex PCR; TCRdb's version includes in-frame clones alone and lacks a portion of them. The data show approximately 590,000 clones, with nearly 97% seen just once and around 0.11% held by the top ten.

This clonotype was sampled from a woman between 25 and 40 years old in good health. The sequenced material came from naive CD8+ T cells sorted from blood. The V gene is TRBV27, the J gene TRBJ2-6; 9 bases are a match to TRBD2. The CDR3 region is CASSLTLAGTGANVLTF. The CDR3 DNA reads as TGTGCCAGCAGTTTAACTCTAGCGGGAACCGGGGCCAACGTCCTGACTTTC.